The 20 T cell receptor beta chains below were found in one sample sequenced in a study of blood T cell repertoires in COVID-19. The table came from immunoSEQ multiplex PCR; TCRdb's copy has only in-frame clones and leaves some out. This table holds about 250,000 clones, more than 80% found once. The sequencing sample was made of peripheral blood. These receptors originate from a woman younger than 45 with active or convalescent COVID-19.

The V and J genes are TRBV11-1 and TRBJ1-3; D remains unclear. V was clipped by 8 bases and J by 0 bases, with 14 bases between them. Per germline, CDR1 SGHAT and CDR2 FQDESV (reference sequence). CDR3 length equals 15 residues. CDR3 region: CASGKAGNSGNTIYF. The CDR3, as DNA: TGTGCCAGCGGCAAGGCGGGGAACTCTGGAAACACCATATATTTT. Full variable domain (missing parts from reference TRBV11-1 and TRBJ1-3): EAEVAQSPRYKITEKSQAVAFWCDPISGHATLYWYRQILGQGPELLVQFQDESVVDDSQLPKDRFSAERLKGVDSTLKIQPAELGDSAMYLCASGKAGNSGNTIYFGEGSWLTVV.

For this clone: This CDR3 is also generated by other DNA sequences in the sample. V and J are TRBV7-3 and TRBJ1-2, with 8 bases lining up with TRBD1. The CDR3 totals 13 residues. The V gene end was trimmed by 5 bases and the J gene end by 5 bases; junction bases not matched to a gene: 4. The germline gives CDR1 SGHTA, CDR2 FQGTGA. The DNA of the CDR3 is TGTGCCAGCAGCCCAGGACAGGGTTATGGCTACACCTTC. Translated: CASSPGQGYGYTF.

This rearrangement joins TRBV19 to TRBJ1-2; perhaps TRBD1 as D (5 bases). Trimming took 3 bases from V and 2 from J, leaving 10 bases between them. The CDR3 spans 14 residues. Per germline, CDR1 LNHDA and CDR2 SQIVND (reference sequence). The CDR3: CASSIAAGNYGYTF. DNA for the CDR3: TGTGCCAGTAGTATTGCCGCAGGGAACTATGGCTACACCTTC.

The gene calls are TRBV5-4 and TRBJ2-2, with 11 nucleotides matching TRBD2. Unmatched junction bases numbered 2, after V lost 3 bases and J lost 1 base. Germline CDR1 and CDR2: SGHNT and YYREEE (reference sequence). The CDR3 length is 16 residues. This chain's CDR3 is CASSSGLAGNTGELFF. As DNA, the CDR3 is TGTGCCAGCAGCTCAGGACTAGCGGGGAACACCGGGGAGCTGTTTTTT. Drawing the rest from reference TRBV5-4 and TRBJ2-2, the complete variable domain is ETGVTQSPTHLIKTRGQQVTLRCSSQSGHNTVSWYQQALGQGPQFIFQYYREEENGRGNFPPRFSGLQFPNYSSELNVNALELDDSALYLCASSSGLAGNTGELFFGEGSRLTVL.

The gene calls are TRBV7-2 and TRBJ1-1, with D maybe TRBD1 (6 bases). CDR1 and CDR2 (germline): SGHTA, FQGNSA. The CDR3 is made up of 14 amino acids. Trimming removed 9 bases from V and 0 bases from J, with 14 bases in between. CDR3 in DNA: TGTGCCAGTGCACAGGGTTTAATGAACACTGAAGCTTTCTTT. Protein: CASAQGLMNTEAFF.

This sequence joins TRBV7-9 and TRBJ1-1, with D uncertain. Germline CDR1 SEHNR, CDR2 FQNEAQ (reference sequence). This CDR3 has 13 residues. Trimming left V 5 bases short and J 0 bases short, with 7 bases between. CDR3 region: CASSVSMNTEAFF. In nucleotides, the CDR3 is TGTGCCAGCAGCGTTAGTATGAACACTGAAGCTTTCTTT.

This clone appeared a few times. This chain uses TRBV7-2 with TRBJ2-5; TRBD2 is a possible D gene (5 bases). The CDR3 is made up of 15 amino acids. CDR1 and CDR2 from the germline V gene are SGHTA and FQGNSA. Trimming took off 4 bases at V and 4 bases at J, with 16 bases between the two ends. The chain's CDR3 is CASSSRSGRGETQYF. Here the CDR3 DNA reads TGTGCCAGCAGCTCCCGCTCGGGAAGAGGAGAGACCCAGTACTTC.

The gene calls are TRBV7-8 and TRBJ2-3, with 8 bases fitting TRBD2. Germline CDR1 is SGHVS and CDR2 is FQNEAQ. The CDR3 length is 16 residues. J was trimmed by 5 bases and V by 5 bases; bases with no gene match: 12. The chain's CDR3 is CASSLQAGASLDTQYF. In DNA form, the CDR3 reads TGTGCCAGCAGCCTGCAAGCGGGGGCGTCCCTAGATACGCAGTATTTT. The complete variable domain, with remaining parts taken from reference TRBV7-8 and TRBJ2-3, reads GAGVSQSPRYKVAKRGQDVALRCDPISGHVSLFWYQQALGQGPEFLTYFQNEAQLDKSGLPSDRFFAERPEGSVSTLKIQRTQQEDSAVYLCASSLQAGASLDTQYFGPGTRLTVL.

This clone was recorded a few times. V gene TRBV3-1 (or the pseudogene TRBV3-2) combines with J gene TRBJ1-6; 11 bases agree with TRBD1. CDR1 is LGHDT and CDR2 is YNNKEL in the germline V gene (reference sequence). J was trimmed by 9 bases and V by 0 bases; bases with no gene match: 7. This CDR3 is 17 amino acids long. CDR3 amino acids: CASSQDRMGQGGSPLHF. The CDR3, as DNA: TGTGCCAGCAGCCAAGATAGGATGGGACAGGGGGGTTCACCCCTCCACTTT.

The CDR3 nucleotides are TGTGCCAGCAGTCCACACAGGGGTGTCCCCTACGAGCAGTACTTC. The encoded protein is CASSPHRGVPYEQYF. The V gene is TRBV28, the J gene TRBJ2-7; 7 bases are shared with TRBD1. V shed 5 bases and J 2 bases; nucleotides not matched to a gene: 9. The CDR3 loop spans 15 amino acids. CDR1 is MDHEN, CDR2 SYDVKM, per germline.

The chain has TRBV5-6 and TRBJ2-7; TRBD2 aligns across 7 bases. The V gene's germline CDR1 is SGHDT and CDR2 YYEEEE. CDR3 length equals 18 residues. Unmatched junction bases numbered 15, after V lost 3 bases and J lost 0 bases. Written as DNA, the CDR3 is TGTGCCAGCAGCTCCCCTTGGGCCGATGGCGGGAGCTCCTACGAGCAGTACTTC. Translation: CASSSPWADGGSSYEQYF.

The chain has TRBV18 and TRBJ2-7, with D tentatively TRBD2 (6 bases). Germline V gene lookup returns CDR1 KGHSH and CDR2 LQKENI. V was trimmed by 1 base and J by 5 bases, leaving 12 bases between them. This CDR3 spans 14 amino acids. CDR3 residues: CASSPLRASDEQYF. CDR3 nucleotides: TGTGCCAGCTCACCACTACGGGCTAGCGACGAGCAGTACTTC.

The chain joins TRBV29-1 to TRBJ2-2, with D possibly matching TRBD1 (7 bases). V lost 4 bases, J lost 6 bases, and 21 bases lay in between. This CDR3 is built from 16 residues. From germline, CDR1 is SQVTM and CDR2 ANQGSEA. The CDR3, as DNA: TGCAGCGTTGTGATCAACAGGGGAGGTGTCGCCGGGGAGCTGTTTTTT. It encodes CSVVINRGGVAGELFF.

This rearrangement joins TRBV20-1 to TRBJ2-2; D may be TRBD1 (6 bases). The CDR3 sequence is 13 residues long. The V end lost 3 bases, the J end lost 4 bases, and 9 bases lay between the germline ends. Germline V gene sequence: CDR1 DFQATT, CDR2 SNEGSKA (reference sequence). Here the CDR3 DNA reads TGCAGTGCTAGTACCAGGGGCACCGGGGAGCTGTTTTTT. Its translation is CSASTRGTGELFF.

The V gene is TRBV11-2, the J gene TRBJ2-5; 9 positions agree with TRBD2. V lost 5 bases and J lost 5; bases outside the gene matches: 6. Germline V CDR1 and CDR2: SGHAT, FQNNGV. This CDR3 spans 14 amino acids. The CDR3 bases are TGTGCCAGCAGCCCAATAGCGGGGGCGGAGACCCAGTACTTC. It encodes CASSPIAGAETQYF. Full variable domain (outside the CDR3, taken from reference TRBV11-2 and TRBJ2-5): EAGVAQSPRYKIIEKRQSVAFWCNPISGHATLYWYQQILGQGPKLLIQFQNNGVVDDSQLPKDRFSAERLKGVDSTLKIQPAKLEDSAVYLCASSPIAGAETQYFGPGTRLLVL.

This clone has just one count. The chain uses TRBV10-1 and TRBJ2-1; a weak D match, TRBD2 (6 bases). Trimming removed 7 bases from V and 1 base from J, with 20 bases in between. The CDR3 is 17 residues long. CDR1 is WNHNN, CDR2 SYGVQD, per germline (reference sequence). The CDR3 nucleotides are TGCGCCAGCACCAACCGAGGAGGGCAGGCATCCTACAATGAGCAGTTCTTC. As protein: CASTNRGGQASYNEQFF.

This chain uses TRBV28 with TRBJ2-3; TRBD2 aligns across 13 bases. The V gene's germline CDR1 is MDHEN and CDR2 SYDVKM. V shed 5 bases and J 8 bases; nucleotides not matched to a gene: 10. The CDR3 covers 16 residues. CDR3 coding DNA: TGTGCCAGCAGTCCTCGAAGACTAGCGGGGGGAAGTACGCAGTATTTT. Translating it yields CASSPRRLAGGSTQYF.

The chain employs TRBV4-3 and TRBJ1-5, with D tentatively TRBD1 (6 bases). The CDR3 is made up of 15 amino acids. The ends were cut back, 0 bases at V and 1 base at J, with 7 bases in the middle. The germline CDR1 and CDR2 sequences are LGHNA and YSLEER. The CDR3 nucleotides read TGCGCCAGCAGCCAAGACAGGGGAAGCAATCAGCCCCAGCATTTT. Translating it yields CASSQDRGSNQPQHF.

The chain uses TRBV27 and TRBJ2-7, with 8 bases fitting TRBD2. The CDR3 loop spans 13 amino acids. Germline values: CDR1 MNHEY, CDR2 SMNVEV (reference sequence). V was pared by 5 bases and J by 2 bases, with 2 bases of the junction left unmatched. CDR3 sequence reads: CASSIGRAYEQYF. The CDR3 nucleotides read TGTGCCAGCAGTATCGGGAGGGCCTACGAGCAGTACTTC.

This chain links TRBV7-2 with TRBJ2-7; TRBD1 matches at 7 bases. The junction had 6 bases not matched to a gene; V was cut back by 1 base and J by 3 bases. CDR1 and CDR2 from the germline V gene are SGHTA and FQGNSA. This CDR3 has 15 amino acids. The CDR3 bases are TGTGCCAGCAGCTTAGAGCCGGGACAGCTCTACGAGCAGTACTTC. Its protein is CASSLEPGQLYEQYF.